One sample yielded the 20 T cell receptor beta chains listed below, sequenced in a study of T cell repertoires in cytomegalovirus infection. TCRdb called the reads again in MiXCR, with one record for every CDR3 protein. The sample consists of tens of thousands of distinct CDR3 sequences, around 28% of them appearing once. What these receptors recognize is not known. The material sequenced was CD8+ T cells from cultured PBMCs, taken from culture after CMV antigen stimulation. Source of these receptors: a human donor in good health (CMV status not recorded). Some clones in this sample may be carry-over from other donors' samples.

The V call is TRBV7-9, the J call TRBJ2-7; 12 nucleotides line up with TRBD1. The CDR3 has 17 amino acids. CDR1 and CDR2 (germline): SEHNR, FQNEAQ (reference sequence). J lost 3 bases, V lost 4 bases, and 10 bases had no gene match. Here the CDR3 DNA reads TGTGCCAGCAGCTCCCGGGACAGGGGGCGAGAATACTACGAGCAGTACTTC. Residues: CASSSRDRGREYYEQYF.

The chain has TRBV5-6 and TRBJ2-7; TRBD1 is a possible D gene (6 bases). Germline values: CDR1 SGHDT, CDR2 YYEEEE. Trimming took off 4 bases at V and 2 bases at J, with 22 bases between the two ends. This CDR3 has 17 amino acids. CDR3 nucleotide sequence: TGTGCCAGCAGCCCTGAGGTCGGGCAGGGGCAACCCTACGAGCAGTACTTC. Its translation is CASSPEVGQGQPYEQYF.

This clonotype has more than one count but fewer than ten. The V call is TRBV12-3 or TRBV12-4, the J call TRBJ2-1, with 12 bases that match TRBD2. The CDR3 length is 15 residues. V trimming: 6 bases; J trimming: 8 bases; junction bases outside the gene matches: 8. The CDR3, as DNA: TGTGCCAGCAGGATCACTAGCGGGAGGTTAGATGAGCAGTTCTTC. This sequence encodes CASRITSGRLDEQFF.

At least ten counts were recorded for this clonotype. The chain combines TRBV12-3 or TRBV12-4 with TRBJ2-1; TRBD1 might be the D (5 bases). This CDR3 has 15 amino acids. V dropped 9 bases and J dropped 7 bases, with 22 bases sitting between them. The CDR3 region is CASYTRQIVVNEQFF. CDR3 DNA sequence: TGTGCCAGTTATACCCGACAGATAGTGGTGAATGAGCAGTTCTTC.

This sequence joins TRBV27 and TRBJ2-5; D is unclear. CDR1 MNHEY and CDR2 SMNVEV come from the germline V gene (reference sequence). The CDR3 loop spans 12 amino acids. Deletions cut 11 bases from V and 3 bases from J, with 13 bases between. The CDR3 spells CASRRGEETQYF. Here the CDR3 DNA reads TGTGCCTCCCGGAGAGGAGAAGAGACCCAGTACTTC.

This clonotype was seen just once. This could be a read error, since a much larger clone is one nucleotide away. V usage is TRBV29-1 and J usage is TRBJ2-5; D possibly corresponds to TRBD2 (5 bases). The CDR3 loop spans 10 amino acids. Germline assignment: CDR1 SQVTM and CDR2 ANQGSEA. The CDR3 DNA follows: TGCAGCGTTTCCGGGGAGACCCAGTGCTTC. This gives the protein CSVSGETQCF.

Concerning this clonotype itself: The germline gene is not matched at one end of the junction; a read error may be the cause. The V call is TRBV4-1, the J call TRBJ2-1, with D tentatively TRBD2 (5 bases). CDR3 length: 16 amino acids. Germline V gives CDR1 MGHRA, CDR2 YSYEKL. The CDR3 bases are TGCGCCAGCAGCCAAGATCGGGATCCGACCTACGATGAGCAGTTCTTC. As protein: CASSQDRDPTYDEQFF.

There are a few counts of this clonotype. The genes are TRBV7-2 and TRBJ1-5; D gene uncertain. V gave up 3 bases and J gave up 1 base, with 7 bases separating them. The CDR3 is 14 residues long. Germline CDR1 is SGHTA and CDR2 is FQGNSA. CDR3 residues: CASSFGPSNQPQHF. CDR3 coding DNA: TGTGCCAGCAGCTTTGGACCGAGCAATCAGCCCCAGCATTTT.

V gene TRBV12-3 or TRBV12-4 combines with J gene TRBJ2-1, with TRBD2 matching 11 bases. The CDR3 covers 21 residues. The V segment lost 0 bases and the J segment 0 bases; nucleotides outside the gene matches: 13. DNA of the CDR3: TGTGCCAGCAGTTTAGCTAGGCGGCTAGCGGGGGGTTCGAGCTCCTACAATGAGCAGTTCTTC. This sequence encodes CASSLARRLAGGSSSYNEQFF.

This clonotype was picked up a small number of times. The chain combines TRBV3-1 with TRBJ2-1; maybe TRBD2 (6 bases). The CDR3 length is 17 residues. Trimming pared 3 bases from V and 6 bases from J, leaving 21 bases between. Germline V lookup: CDR1 LGHDT, CDR2 YNNKEL (reference sequence). The chain's CDR3 is CASSQERDSEWGNEQFF. The CDR3 bases are TGTGCCAGCAGCCAGGAACGGGACTCCGAATGGGGCAATGAGCAGTTCTTC.

This clonotype was seen ten or more times. The chain has TRBV7-7 and TRBJ2-5, with TRBD1 matching 10 bases. Losses at the gene ends were 4 bases for V and 5 bases for J; bases not matched to a gene: 7. CDR3 length: 15 residues. Looked up from germline, CDR1 is SSHAT and CDR2 is FNYEAQ (reference sequence). The CDR3 coding sequence is TGTGCCAGCAGCTCGTCCCGGGACAGGGGCGAGACCCAGTACTTC. It is translated as CASSSSRDRGETQYF.

This clonotype occurred many times. The genes are TRBV7-8 and TRBJ2-2, with a weak D call TRBD1 (5 bases). CDR1 and CDR2 (germline): SGHVS, FQNEAQ. The V end lost 5 bases, the J end lost 4 bases, and 11 bases lay between the germline ends. The CDR3 runs 14 residues. CDR3 nucleotide sequence: TGTGCCAGCAGCCAAACCCAGGGCACCGGGGAGCTGTTTTTT. It yields the protein CASSQTQGTGELFF.

With respect to this clonotype: This may be a read error: a much more frequent sequence differs by one nucleotide. The CDR3 DNA is TGTGCCAGCAGTTCCGGGAGCACAGATACGCAGTATTTT. Its protein is CASSSGSTDTQYF. The chain links TRBV7-9 to TRBJ2-3; D gene ambiguous. V lost 6 bases to trimming and J lost 0 bases, with 7 bases between them. The CDR3 spans 13 residues. CDR1 and CDR2 from the germline V gene are SEHNR and FQNEAQ (reference sequence).

As concerns this clonotype: This may be a read error: a much more frequent sequence differs by one nucleotide. The chain links TRBV27 to TRBJ2-1; D assignment may be TRBD1 or TRBD2 (6 bases each). This CDR3 is 15 amino acids long. Germline lookup yields CDR1 MNHEY and CDR2 SMNVEV (reference sequence). The CDR3 sequence is CAGSPMGGSSDEQFF. The CDR3 bases are TGTGCCGGCAGTCCAATGGGGGGCTCGAGCGATGAGCAGTTCTTC.

This clonotype turned up a few times. The rearrangement links TRBV7-9 to TRBJ2-1; D is unresolved. The CDR3 is 12 amino acids. V lost 1 base, J lost 8 bases, and 6 bases lay in between. Per germline, CDR1 SEHNR and CDR2 FQNEAQ (reference sequence). This chain's CDR3 is CASSLGRDEQFF. The CDR3 DNA follows: TGTGCCAGCAGCTTAGGCCGAGATGAGCAGTTCTTC.

This clonotype was seen only a few times. The chain has TRBV11-2 and TRBJ2-7, with 8 nucleotides matching TRBD2. This CDR3 spans 17 amino acids. J lost 1 base, V lost 0 bases, and 8 bases had no gene match. Germline CDR1 reads SGHAT; CDR2 reads FQNNGV. Here the CDR3 DNA reads TGTGCCAGCAGCTTAGAATTAGCGGGATCCCTGTCCTACGAGCAGTACTTC. It yields the protein CASSLELAGSLSYEQYF.

The table lists this clonotype with a few counts. The V gene is TRBV30, the J gene TRBJ2-2; TRBD2 matches 10 bases. This CDR3 is 16 amino acids long. The trim removed 2 bases at V and 4 bases at J, leaving 7 bases unmatched. Germline loops: CDR1 GTSNPN, CDR2 SVGIG (reference sequence). The CDR3 reads CAWSTRAGGLTGELFF. DNA of the CDR3: TGTGCCTGGAGTACTCGAGCGGGGGGGCTCACCGGGGAGCTGTTTTTT.

The sample holds many counts of this clonotype. V gene TRBV7-2 combines with J gene TRBJ2-1; 9 nucleotides line up with TRBD1. V gave up 6 bases and J gave up 7 bases; unmatched junction bases: 7. CDR1 and CDR2 (germline): SGHTA, FQGNSA. This CDR3 contains 14 residues. As DNA, the CDR3 is TGTGCCAGCAGTTCCGGGACAGGGCTAAATGAGCAGTTCTTC. This gives the protein CASSSGTGLNEQFF.

Ten or more counts support this clonotype. The chain employs TRBV4-1 and TRBJ2-7; TRBD1 aligns across 9 bases. The J segment lost 2 bases and the V segment lost 0 bases, leaving 2 bases of the junction unmatched. The germline gives CDR1 MGHRA, CDR2 YSYEKL. The CDR3 totals 15 residues. CDR3 coding DNA: TGCGCCAGCAGCCAAGATTGGGACAGGGCCTACGAGCAGTACTTC. Translation gives CASSQDWDRAYEQYF.

CDR3 loop: CAIRFEGQGEDTQYF. In DNA form, the CDR3 reads TGTGCCATCAGGTTCGAAGGACAGGGCGAAGATACGCAGTATTTT. The genes are TRBV10-3 and TRBJ2-3, with 8 bases aligning to TRBD1. Per germline, CDR1 ENHRY and CDR2 SYGVKD. The CDR3 runs to 15 residues. J was trimmed by 5 bases and V by 6 bases; bases with no gene match: 10.